The clone carrying this T cell receptor (beta chain) has a single count. This specimen comes from a study of blood T cell repertoires in COVID-19. About the study: In each case, the material was cDNA or gDNA derived from T cells, B-cell-depleted T cells, or PBMCs.

The repertoire was sequenced with immunoSEQ multiplex PCR; TCRdb's copy has only in-frame clones and lacks some. The profile shows around 300,000 clones, roughly 91% of them singletons. Deletions cut 3 bases from V and 0 bases from J, with 18 bases between. The CDR3 length is 19 residues. Germline V lookup: CDR1 MGHRA, CDR2 YSYEKL. The TCR originated in a woman aged 55-69 years in a cohort exposed to, infected with or recovered from COVID-19 (not recorded which). The specimen sequenced was PBMCs or T cells enriched from blood (not recorded which). The V call is TRBV4-1, the J call TRBJ2-6; perhaps TRBD1 as D (6 bases). In DNA, the CDR3 is TGCGCCAGCAGCCAGTCGGACAGCCCGTCTCTCTCTGGGGCCAACGTCCTGACTTTC. Translation gives CASSQSDSPSLSGANVLTF.